The 5 T cell receptor beta chains in this list originate from one sample, sequenced in a study of shared clonotypes between healthy human individuals. The table came from immunoSEQ multiplex PCR; TCRdb's copy has only in-frame clones and leaves some out. The sample includes about 500,000 clones, roughly three quarters of them seen just once. Material: PBMCs. Receptors originate from a woman in her thirties or forties in good health. Some clones in this sample may be carry-over from other donors' samples.

The chain links TRBV7-2 to TRBJ2-3; D perhaps matches TRBD1 (6 bases). The V end lost 3 bases, the J end lost 4 bases, and 8 bases lay between the germline ends. The CDR3 has 13 residues. The germline CDR1 and CDR2 sequences are SGHTA and FQGNSA. The CDR3 DNA follows: TGTGCCAGCAGCTTCAGGGGTTCAGATACGCAGTATTTT. It translates to CASSFRGSDTQYF.

The chain employs TRBV9 and TRBJ2-7; 7 bases agree with TRBD2. The length of the CDR3 is 15 residues. Trimming at V came to 0 bases and at J to 3 bases, leaving 6 bases not matched to a gene. The V gene's germline CDR1 is SGDLS and CDR2 YYNGEE. CDR3 protein: CASSVGLAEHYEQYF. In nucleotides, the CDR3 is TGTGCCAGCAGCGTAGGGCTAGCGGAGCACTACGAGCAGTACTTC.

The CDR3 region is CASSLSVAGRVQPQHF. CDR3 nucleotides: TGTGCCAGCAGTTTATCCGTGGCAGGCCGGGTTCAGCCCCAGCATTTT. The V and J genes are TRBV28 and TRBJ1-5; no definite D call. The CDR3 sequence is 16 residues long. Looked up from germline, CDR1 is MDHEN and CDR2 is SYDVKM. V was trimmed by 1 base and J by 6 bases, leaving 16 bases between them.

The V call is TRBV29-1, the J call TRBJ1-1; TRBD1 agrees at 11 bases. With V trimmed by 8 bases and J by 5 bases, 10 bases remained unmatched. The germline CDR1 and CDR2 sequences are SQVTM and ANQGSEA. The CDR3 extends over 14 amino acids. Here the CDR3 reads CSSRTGGAGTEAFF. CDR3 nucleotide sequence: TGCAGCTCAAGGACAGGGGGCGCTGGGACTGAAGCTTTCTTT.

The chain links TRBV19 to TRBJ1-2; D gene uncertain. Trimming took 3 bases from V and 8 from J, leaving 19 bases between them. There are 15 residues in the CDR3. The germline gives CDR1 LNHDA, CDR2 SQIVND (reference sequence). DNA of the CDR3: TGTGCCAGTAGTATTGTTGAGGACGCGATGGACGGCTACACCTTC. It specifies CASSIVEDAMDGYTF.